These 12 T cell receptor beta chains were all obtained from the same sample, sequenced in a study of T cell clonality in common variable immunodeficiency. Sequenced by immunoSEQ multiplex PCR; TCRdb stores in-frame clones only, minus some. The sample offers 45,000 to 70,000 clones and no singletons, the top ten holding about 5%. Sequencing used peripheral blood mononuclear cells. These receptors originate from a person aged 18 to 70 in good health.

At least ten counts were recorded for this clone. The read comes to an end 3 residues before the CDR3 does, leaving the germline J gene to fill in the end. This chain uses TRBV10-1 with TRBJ2-7; D might be TRBD1 (7 bases). Germline CDR1 WNHNN, CDR2 SYGVQD (reference sequence). V lost 3 bases and J 3 bases, leaving 15 bases between the germline ends. The CDR3 is made up of 15 amino acids. The CDR3 sequence: CASSDGSGGLYEQYF. Incomplete CDR3 DNA: TGCGCCAGCAGTGACGGGTCAGGGGGACTCTACGAG.

This clone has ten or more counts. The sequence runs out 3 residues before the end of the CDR3; the remainder is reconstructed from the germline J gene. The chain couples TRBV18 to TRBJ2-1; TRBD2 agrees at 12 bases. Germline CDR1 and CDR2: KGHSH and LQKENI. Trimming removed 4 bases from V and 6 bases from J; junction bases left unmatched: 4. This CDR3 contains 15 residues. The chain's CDR3 is CASSLTGLAGNEQFF. Incomplete CDR3 DNA: TGTGCCAGCTCACTGACGGGACTAGCGGGCAATGAG.

This clone was detected ten times or more. Read sequence stops 3 residues before the CDR3 end, and the germline J gene provides the missing end. The V and J genes are TRBV19 and TRBJ1-1; a weak D match, TRBD1 (5 bases). V lost 5 bases to trimming and J lost 5 bases, with 24 bases between them. The CDR3 covers 17 residues. Per germline, CDR1 LNHDA and CDR2 SQIVND (reference sequence). CDR3 region: CASSVQVRSYPGTEAFF. CDR3 DNA, as far as it was read: TGTGCCAGTAGTGTACAGGTTCGCTCATACCCCGGGACTGAA. Full variable domain (remainder filled in from reference TRBV19 and TRBJ1-1): DGGITQSPKYLFRKEGQNVTLSCEQNLNHDAMYWYRQDPGQGLRLIYYSQIVNDFQKGDIAEGYSVSREKKESFPLTVTSAQKNPTAFYLCASSVQVRSYPGTEAFFGQGTRLTVV.

CDR3 loop: CASSQGLAYEQYF. CDR3 DNA (partial): TGTGCCAGTAGTCAGGGGTTAGCCTACGAG. The chain has TRBV19 and TRBJ2-7, with TRBD1 as a possible D gene (6 bases). The read terminates 3 residues ahead of where the CDR3 ends, so the germline J gene completes it. Germline CDR1 and CDR2: LNHDA and SQIVND (reference sequence). The V end lost 5 bases, the J end lost 2 bases, and 10 bases lay between the germline ends. The CDR3 sequence is 13 residues long. The full variable domain, rest sourced from reference TRBV19 and TRBJ2-7, is DGGITQSPKYLFRKEGQNVTLSCEQNLNHDAMYWYRQDPGQGLRLIYYSQIVNDFQKGDIAEGYSVSREKKESFPLTVTSAQKNPTAFYLCASSQGLAYEQYFGPGTRLTVT.

This clone was detected a few times. The CDR3 end lies 3 residues beyond the end of the read and is filled in from the germline J gene. The chain employs TRBV7-8 and TRBJ2-3, with 9 nucleotides matching TRBD1. Germline CDR1 reads SGHVS; CDR2 reads FQNEAQ. V dropped 4 bases and J dropped 6; count of bases not matched to a gene: 14. CDR3 length: 17 amino acids. The CDR3 bases that were read are TGTGCCAGCAGCTCCCTTACCGGGACAGGGTTAGGGGATACG. Its protein product is CASSSLTGTGLGDT. The CDR3, in full, reads CASSSLTGTGLGDTQYF.

This clone was seen many times. Read sequence stops 3 residues before the CDR3 end, and the germline J gene provides the missing end. This rearrangement joins TRBV30 to TRBJ1-1; the D gene is possibly TRBD1 (5 bases). This CDR3 has 15 residues. With 2 bases removed from V and 1 base from J, the gap between germline ends came to 14 bases. The germline CDR1 and CDR2 sequences are GTSNPN and SVGIG (reference sequence). The covered CDR3 bases are TGTGCCTGGAGTCCGCGGGGGAACACGAACACTGAA. Amino acids: CAWSPRGNTNTE. The CDR3 reads in full as CAWSPRGNTNTEAFF.

This clone was recorded many times. Coverage ceases 3 residues before the CDR3 finishes, and the germline J gene fills in the end. The V gene is TRBV6-1, the J gene TRBJ1-5; D is possibly TRBD1 (5 bases). Trimming cost V 4 bases and J 3 bases, with 13 bases left between them. This CDR3 is 15 amino acids long. Per germline, CDR1 MNHNS and CDR2 SASEGT. This CDR3 reads CASSGLKGVNQPQHF. CDR3 DNA, as far as it was read: TGTGCCAGCAGTGGATTGAAAGGGGTCAATCAGCCC.

This clone was seen at least ten times. The missing CDR3 end, 3 residues past where the read stops, is filled in from the germline J gene. This chain connects TRBV5-1 to TRBJ2-1; 12 positions agree with TRBD2. V was pared by 3 bases and J by 7 bases, with 17 bases of the junction left unmatched. The CDR3 spans 19 residues. Germline-derived CDR1 and CDR2 are SGHRS and YFSETQ. CDR3 DNA (partial): TGCGCCAGCAGCTGGGAACAGAGTCTTTCTAGCGGGAGGGTAAATGAG. Amino acid sequence: CASSWEQSLSSGRVNE. The entire CDR3 reads CASSWEQSLSSGRVNEQFF. Using reference TRBV5-1 and TRBJ2-1 for the parts outside the CDR3, the full variable domain is KAGVTQTPRYLIKTRGQQVTLSCSPISGHRSVSWYQQTPGQGLQFLFEYFSETQRNKGNFPGRFSGRQFSNSRSEMNVSTLELGDSALYLCASSWEQSLSSGRVNEQFFGPGTRLTVL.

This clone was detected only a few times. Sequencing ends 3 residues short of the CDR3 end; the germline J gene provides the rest. This chain joins TRBV20-1 and TRBJ2-3; D unresolved. V lost 5 bases, J lost 4 bases, and 7 bases lay in between. Germline V gene data show CDR1 as DFQATT and CDR2 as SNEGSKA (reference sequence). This CDR3 has 11 amino acids. The covered CDR3 bases are TGCAGTGCTGCCCAGTCAGATACG. It encodes CSAAQSDT. The complete CDR3 reads CSAAQSDTQYF.

Many counts were recorded for this clone. The read stops 3 residues short of the end of the CDR3; the missing end is completed from the germline J gene. This chain connects TRBV6-4 to TRBJ2-5, with 9 nucleotides matching TRBD2. The CDR3 is made up of 15 amino acids. Germline trimming cut 6 bases from V and 5 bases from J; bases unmatched to any gene: 10. Germline V gene lookup returns CDR1 MRHNA and CDR2 SNTAGT. The CDR3 sequence: CASSFVAGEGETQYF. The sequenced CDR3 bases are TGTGCCAGCAGCTTCGTAGCGGGAGAGGGGGAGACC.

This clone was found many times. The CDR3 end is not reached by the read, which stops 3 residues before it; the germline J gene fills it in. This sequence joins TRBV12-5 and TRBJ2-3; 12 bases match TRBD1. Germline lookup yields CDR1 LGHNT and CDR2 FRNRAP. This CDR3 is built from 15 residues. V lost 6 bases and J lost 5; bases outside the gene matches: 6. CDR3: CASGSGTGGLDTQYF. The CDR3 DNA, read in part, is TGTGCTAGTGGATCTGGGACAGGGGGCCTAGATACG.

The sample holds many counts of this clone. The CDR3 is cut off 3 residues early in the read; its end comes from the germline J gene. V gene TRBV20-1 combines with J gene TRBJ2-1, with 11 nucleotides matching TRBD2. The CDR3 loop spans 16 amino acids. The germline V gene has CDR1 DFQATT and CDR2 SNEGSKA (reference sequence). The ends lost 8 bases at V and 4 bases at J; junction bases unmatched: 13. The sequenced part of the CDR3 DNA is TGCAGTTTTCTCCTACCGGGACTAGCGGAGTACAATGAG. It codes for CSFLLPGLAEYNE. The entire CDR3 protein is CSFLLPGLAEYNEQFF.